A single TCR beta chain is shown here with its context. Per the original data handling: Nucleated cell number was recorded as an estimate derived from reference gene primer amplification. Assay used: immunoSEQ multiplex PCR; TCRdb lists only in-frame clones, some missing. From that table come the V and J calls and clone size; the DNA was used to work out D and trimming. The table records a few hundred thousand clones, about 90% of them present only once. This record belongs to a study of blood T cell repertoires in COVID-19. At the level of the study: The origin of the acute and convalescent COVID-19 samples was the United States, Italy and Spain.

Trimming stripped 4 bases from V and 3 bases from J, with 9 bases between. The CDR3 is 13 amino acids. Germline V lookup: CDR1 LNHDA, CDR2 SQIVND (reference sequence). The origin of this receptor is an older woman with COVID-19, enrolled during active disease. The gene calls are TRBV19 and TRBJ1-1; tentatively, D is TRBD1 (5 bases). The sample was peripheral blood. CDR3 coding DNA: TGTGCCAGTAGTAGGGGCCAGTACACTGAAGCTTTCTTT. As protein: CASSRGQYTEAFF. Filled out from reference TRBV19 and TRBJ1-1, the complete variable domain reads DGGITQSPKYLFRKEGQNVTLSCEQNLNHDAMYWYRQDPGQGLRLIYYSQIVNDFQKGDIAEGYSVSREKKESFPLTVTSAQKNPTAFYLCASSRGQYTEAFFGQGTRLTVV.